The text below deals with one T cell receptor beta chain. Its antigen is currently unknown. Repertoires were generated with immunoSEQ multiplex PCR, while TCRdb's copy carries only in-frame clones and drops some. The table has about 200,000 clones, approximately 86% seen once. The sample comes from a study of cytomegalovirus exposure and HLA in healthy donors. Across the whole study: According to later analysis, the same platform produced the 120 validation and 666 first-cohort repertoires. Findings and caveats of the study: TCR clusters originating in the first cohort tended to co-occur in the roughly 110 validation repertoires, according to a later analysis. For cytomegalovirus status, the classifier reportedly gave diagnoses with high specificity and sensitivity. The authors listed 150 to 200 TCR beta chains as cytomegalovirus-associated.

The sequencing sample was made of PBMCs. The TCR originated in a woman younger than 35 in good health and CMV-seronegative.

CDR3 sequence: CASHSLSSKGGYEQYF. The CDR3 DNA reads TGTGCCAGCCACAGTTTATCATCGAAAGGGGGCTACGAGCAGTACTTC. V and J are TRBV28 and TRBJ2-7; perhaps TRBD1 as D (6 bases). The CDR3 runs 16 residues. Germline V gives CDR1 MDHEN, CDR2 SYDVKM. Trimming took 8 bases from V and 3 from J, leaving 23 bases between them.